The 24 T cell receptor beta chains listed next were all sequenced from one sample in a study of CD8+CD57+ T cells in acquired aplastic anemia (dated by TCRdb to about 2018). TCRdb shows the sequencer as Illumina HiSeq 2000. TCR beta VDJ combination and CDR3 sequence profiling used genomic DNA as the template. The public reads were quality trimmed at Q25 with fastp and then assembled into clones with MiXCR by TCRdb, keeping productive beta chains. Merged by CDR3 protein, the rows form single entries marked with the most common genes and DNA. The sample table records 130,000 or so distinct CDR3 sequences; around two fifths of these occur just once. The ten largest clones add up to 7.5% to 9.5% of the sample. Specimen: sorted CD4+, CD8+, or CD8+CD57+ T cells (not recorded which) from PBMCs. These receptors came from a human donor in good health, serving as a control.

This clonotype showed up many times. The genes are TRBV6-1 and TRBJ1-1; 9 positions agree with TRBD1. V lost 4 bases and J lost 4; bases outside the gene matches: 7. Germline loops: CDR1 MNHNS, CDR2 SASEGT. The CDR3 totals 15 residues. In nucleotides, the CDR3 is TGTGCCAGCAGTGCCCTACAGGGGGCGGTCACTGAAGCTTTCTTT. It translates to CASSALQGAVTEAFF.

This clonotype was picked up many times. This sequence joins TRBV5-1 and TRBJ2-3; 8 nucleotides agree with TRBD2. The CDR3 is 17 residues long. Germline CDR1 reads SGHRS; CDR2 reads YFSETQ. J gave up 2 bases and V 3 bases, and 11 bases lay outside the gene matches. This chain's CDR3 is CASSSRLAGPTTDTQYF. The CDR3 DNA is TGCGCCAGCAGCTCGAGGCTAGCGGGCCCAACCACAGATACGCAGTATTTT.

This clonotype occurred many times. CDR3 region: CAWSVEYGYTF. The CDR3 region has the DNA TGTGCCTGGAGTGTAGAATATGGCTACACCTTC. V usage is TRBV30 and J usage is TRBJ1-2; D is undetermined. With 0 bases removed from V and 5 bases from J, the gap between germline ends came to 4 bases. The CDR3 has 11 amino acids. The germline V gene has CDR1 GTSNPN and CDR2 SVGIG (reference sequence).

Remarks on this clonotype: A junction end diverges from the germline sequence, so it may reflect a read error. The chain couples TRBV19 to TRBJ1-2, with TRBD1 identical over 8 bases. CDR3 length: 14 residues. CDR1 and CDR2 from the germline V gene are LNHDA and SQIVND (reference sequence). The chain's CDR3 is CASRIEDRAYGYTF. In DNA form, the CDR3 reads TGTGCCAGTAGAATAGAGGACAGGGCCTATGGCTACACCTTC. The entire variable domain, with the rest obtained from reference TRBV19 and TRBJ1-2, is as follows: DGGITQSPKYLFRKEGQNVTLSCEQNLNHDAMYWYRQDPGQGLRLIYYSQIVNDFQKGDIAEGYSVSREKKESFPLTVTSAQKNPTAFYLCASRIEDRAYGYTFGSGTRLTVV.

V and J are TRBV29-1 and TRBJ2-7; TRBD1 is a possible D gene (6 bases). This CDR3 is built from 12 residues. The germline gives CDR1 SQVTM, CDR2 ANQGSEA. The CDR3 region is CGVETGSYEQYF. CDR3 in DNA: TGCGGTGTTGAGACAGGCTCCTACGAGCAGTACTTC.

The table lists this clonotype with many counts. The chain links TRBV28 to TRBJ1-5; D gene unclear. This CDR3 is built from 12 residues. V lost 6 bases, J lost 7 bases, and 10 bases lay in between. Germline values: CDR1 MDHEN, CDR2 SYDVKM. Here the CDR3 reads CASRPDRQPQHF. The DNA of the CDR3 is TGTGCCAGCAGGCCGGATCGCCAGCCCCAGCATTTT.

This clonotype was counted ten times or more. The CDR3 is CSASPTVYGYTF. The CDR3 DNA follows: TGCAGTGCTAGCCCGACAGTCTATGGCTACACCTTC. The chain is built from TRBV20-1 and TRBJ1-2; TRBD1 is a possible D gene (5 bases). In germline, CDR1 is DFQATT, CDR2 SNEGSKA (reference sequence). The CDR3 contains 12 residues. The V end lost 3 bases, the J end lost 4 bases, and 9 bases lay between the germline ends.

The CDR3 here is CAITPGVSYEQYF. Here the CDR3 DNA reads TGTGCCATCACCCCAGGAGTTTCCTACGAGCAGTACTTC. This chain connects TRBV10-3 to TRBJ2-7; no definite D call. The V end lost 7 bases, the J end lost 1 base, and 11 bases lay between the germline ends. The CDR3 totals 13 residues. Per germline, CDR1 ENHRY and CDR2 SYGVKD.

This clonotype was counted many times. This chain uses TRBV20-1 with TRBJ2-1; D may be TRBD1 or TRBD2 (6 bases each). Trimming cost V 3 bases and J 9 bases, with 15 bases left between them. There are 13 residues in the CDR3. Germline V gene sequence: CDR1 DFQATT, CDR2 SNEGSKA (reference sequence). The CDR3 here is CSASAGGHTEQFF. CDR3 nucleotide sequence: TGCAGTGCTAGTGCTGGGGGGCATACTGAGCAGTTCTTC.

This clonotype appeared many times. The V gene is TRBV24-1, the J gene TRBJ1-2; 7 bases fit TRBD1. The CDR3 is made up of 14 amino acids. The junction had 5 bases not matched to a gene; V was cut back by 3 bases and J by 5 bases. CDR1 is KGHDR, CDR2 SFDVKD, per germline. The CDR3 spells CATSDEDRLYGYTF. The CDR3 coding sequence is TGTGCCACCAGTGATGAGGACAGGTTATATGGCTACACCTTC.

The chain links TRBV12-3 or TRBV12-4 to TRBJ1-3; a weak D match, TRBD1 (5 bases). The CDR3 extends over 14 amino acids. Trimming took 2 bases from V and 4 from J, leaving 9 bases between them. The CDR3 DNA reads TGTGCCAGCAGTTTACGAAGGGGAGGAAACACCATATATTTT. Translation gives CASSLRRGGNTIYF.

A note on this clonotype: Since no conserved phenylalanine or tryptophan closes the CDR3, a read error is the likely cause. The chain joins TRBV6-1 to TRBJ1-1; 9 bases agree with TRBD1. V was pared by 4 bases and J by 8 bases, with 8 bases of the junction left unmatched. Per the germline V gene, CDR1 is MNHNS and CDR2 is SASEGT. The CDR3 has 14 amino acids. CDR3 coding DNA: TGTGCCAGCAGTGCTTTACAGGGGGCGTTGGAAGCTTTCTCT. Its protein product is CASSALQGALEAFS.

This clonotype turned up a few times. V gene TRBV28 combines with J gene TRBJ1-2; no clear D. Looked up from germline, CDR1 is MDHEN and CDR2 is SYDVKM. Trimming shortened V by 5 bases and J by 5 bases, and 3 bases separated the two germline ends. This CDR3 has 10 residues. Here the CDR3 DNA reads TGTGCCAGCAGTCATTATGGCTACACCTTC. Protein product: CASSHYGYTF.

The CDR3 is CASSEALLRTGNTIYF. In nucleotides, the CDR3 is TGTGCCAGCAGTGAAGCGCTTCTGAGGACTGGAAACACCATATATTTT. The chain is built from TRBV2 and TRBJ1-3, with D uncertain. The CDR3 extends over 16 amino acids. Between the trimmed V and J ends, which lost 0 bases and 2 bases, there was a span of 11 bases. The V gene's germline CDR1 is SNHLY and CDR2 FYNNEI. The full variable domain, with the rest looked up from reference TRBV2 and TRBJ1-3, is EPEVTQTPSHQVTQMGQEVILRCVPISNHLYFYWYRQILGQKVEFLVSFYNNEISEKSEIFDDQFSVERPDGSNFTLKIRSTKLEDSAMYFCASSEALLRTGNTIYFGEGSWLTVV.

This clonotype was recorded many times. The V call is TRBV2, the J call TRBJ1-4; D uncertain. CDR1 SNHLY and CDR2 FYNNEI come from the germline V gene. The CDR3 is 14 amino acids. The germline V and J ends were trimmed by 6 bases and 0 bases, with 8 bases remaining between them. CDR3 DNA sequence: TGTGCCAGCAGCAGGCTTGCAACTAATGAAAAACTGTTTTTT. The encoded protein is CASSRLATNEKLFF.

Remarks on this clonotype: This sequence may be a read error, since a much larger clone differs from it by one base. Here the CDR3 omits its conserved ending phenylalanine or tryptophan, so a read error is the likely source. J is TRBJ1-1 and V is TRBV6-1, with TRBD1 as a possible D gene (6 bases). The CDR3 has 15 residues. CDR1 is MNHNS, CDR2 SASEGT, per germline. V lost 5 bases, J lost 1 base, and 14 bases lay in between. The CDR3 region has the DNA TGTGCCAGCAGTCTCCACGACAGGAGGAACACTGAAGCTTTCCTT. Protein sequence: CASSLHDRRNTEAFL.

This rearrangement joins TRBV7-9 to TRBJ2-3; D not certain. CDR3 length: 11 residues. V was clipped by 5 bases and J by 6 bases, with 6 bases between them. The V gene's germline CDR1 is SEHNR and CDR2 FQNEAQ (reference sequence). CDR3 amino acids: CASSADDTQYF. The CDR3 coding sequence is TGTGCCAGCAGCGCCGATGATACGCAGTATTTT.

This clonotype has ten or more counts. V usage is TRBV5-4 and J usage is TRBJ2-5; 8 nucleotides match TRBD1. The length of the CDR3 is 14 residues. V lost 2 bases, J lost 4 bases, and 4 bases stayed unmatched. Germline CDR1 reads SGHNT; CDR2 reads YYREEE (reference sequence). CDR3 sequence (DNA): TGTGCCAGCAGCTTAACAGGGGGAGGAGAGACCCAGTACTTC. It is translated as CASSLTGGGETQYF.

Only a few counts were recorded for this clonotype. This chain connects TRBV9 to TRBJ1-2; D is unresolved. The CDR3 length is 12 residues. Looked up from germline, CDR1 is SGDLS and CDR2 is YYNGEE. V was clipped by 2 bases and J by 6 bases, with 8 bases between them. CDR3 region: CASSVRADGYTF. CDR3 nucleotide sequence: TGTGCCAGCAGCGTTCGGGCGGATGGCTACACCTTC.

V and J are TRBV10-3 and TRBJ1-6; D not certain. There are 16 residues in the CDR3. The V gene lost 0 bases and the J gene lost 5 bases, with 11 bases spanning the gap. CDR1 is ENHRY, CDR2 SYGVKD, per germline. The CDR3 coding sequence is TGTGCCATCAGTGAGTCGAACAGACCTGATAATTCACCCCTCCACTTT. Translating it yields CAISESNRPDNSPLHF.

The chain recombines TRBV7-9 with TRBJ2-7; tentative D call: TRBD2 (6 bases). The V gene lost 5 bases and the J gene lost 0 bases, with 11 bases spanning the gap. There are 14 residues in the CDR3. CDR1 is SEHNR, CDR2 FQNEAQ, per germline (reference sequence). The DNA of the CDR3 is TGTGCCAGCAGCCGAGGCGGGACCTCCTACGAGCAGTACTTC. Translated, it gives CASSRGGTSYEQYF.

For the CDR3, the DNA is TGTGCCAGCAGCTTGGATTCCCCCACCCGGGCCGAAAAACTGTTTTTT. As protein: CASSLDSPTRAEKLFF. V is TRBV5-4 and J is TRBJ1-4; D is ambiguous. Trimming took 0 bases from V and 8 from J, leaving 17 bases between them. This CDR3 spans 16 amino acids. Germline values: CDR1 SGHNT, CDR2 YYREEE (reference sequence).

The genes are TRBV5-1 and TRBJ1-1; D ambiguous. The CDR3 is 14 amino acids. The V gene lost 0 bases and the J gene lost 1 base, with 7 bases spanning the gap. Germline-derived CDR1 and CDR2 are SGHRS and YFSETQ. CDR3 sequence: CASSLGRANTEAFF. CDR3 in DNA: TGCGCCAGCAGCTTGGGACGAGCGAACACTGAAGCTTTCTTT.

In this sample, this clonotype turned up many times. The rearrangement joins TRBV2 to TRBJ2-2, with 7 bases matching TRBD1. Germline trimming cut 5 bases from V and 2 bases from J; bases unmatched to any gene: 5. The CDR3 consists of 15 residues. CDR1 SNHLY and CDR2 FYNNEI come from the germline V gene. The CDR3 sequence: CASSRQGTNTGELFF. CDR3 DNA sequence: TGTGCCAGCAGTAGACAGGGTACTAACACCGGGGAGCTGTTTTTT.